This T cell receptor beta chain was documented in a study of human T cells and chemical hapten exposure. Study-wide findings and caveats: DPC sensitization did not alter TCRs above 1 in 1000 frequency.

This clonotype was detected many times. The antigen is unknown. Individual cDNA molecules received unique molecular identifiers in the library. MiXCR, run by TCRdb on the 5' RACE reads, gives a single entry per CDR3 protein. The sample has some 150,000 distinct CDR3 sequences, around 4% seen once. V trimming: 5 bases; J trimming: 8 bases; junction bases outside the gene matches: 20. CDR3 length: 20 amino acids. Germline CDR1 SGHAT, CDR2 FQDESV (reference sequence). Extraction of total RNA was performed on unfractionated whole blood. The chain links TRBV11-1 to TRBJ2-1; 14 positions agree with TRBD2. This clonotype originated in a female donor in good health. The CDR3, as DNA: TGTGCCAGCAGCGAGGGACTAGCGGGGGCCCAAGGTTCGGTCCGAGATGAGCAGTTCTTC. Translating it yields CASSEGLAGAQGSVRDEQFF.